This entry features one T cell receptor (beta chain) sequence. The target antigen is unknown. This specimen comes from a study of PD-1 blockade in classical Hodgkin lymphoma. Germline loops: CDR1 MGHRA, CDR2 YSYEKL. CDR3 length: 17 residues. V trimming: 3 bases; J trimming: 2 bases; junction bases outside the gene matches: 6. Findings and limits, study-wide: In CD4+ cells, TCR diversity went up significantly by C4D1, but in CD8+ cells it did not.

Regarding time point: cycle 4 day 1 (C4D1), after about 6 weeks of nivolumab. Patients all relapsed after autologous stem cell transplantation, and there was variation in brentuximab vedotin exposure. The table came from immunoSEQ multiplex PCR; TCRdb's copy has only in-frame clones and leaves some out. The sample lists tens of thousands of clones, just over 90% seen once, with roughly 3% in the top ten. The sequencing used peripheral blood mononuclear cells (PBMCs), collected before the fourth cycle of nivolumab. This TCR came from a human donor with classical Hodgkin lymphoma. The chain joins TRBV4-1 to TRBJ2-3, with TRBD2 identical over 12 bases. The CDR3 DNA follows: TGCGCCAGCAGCCATGGGACTAGCGGGTGGTACACAGATACGCAGTATTTT. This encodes CASSHGTSGWYTDTQYF.